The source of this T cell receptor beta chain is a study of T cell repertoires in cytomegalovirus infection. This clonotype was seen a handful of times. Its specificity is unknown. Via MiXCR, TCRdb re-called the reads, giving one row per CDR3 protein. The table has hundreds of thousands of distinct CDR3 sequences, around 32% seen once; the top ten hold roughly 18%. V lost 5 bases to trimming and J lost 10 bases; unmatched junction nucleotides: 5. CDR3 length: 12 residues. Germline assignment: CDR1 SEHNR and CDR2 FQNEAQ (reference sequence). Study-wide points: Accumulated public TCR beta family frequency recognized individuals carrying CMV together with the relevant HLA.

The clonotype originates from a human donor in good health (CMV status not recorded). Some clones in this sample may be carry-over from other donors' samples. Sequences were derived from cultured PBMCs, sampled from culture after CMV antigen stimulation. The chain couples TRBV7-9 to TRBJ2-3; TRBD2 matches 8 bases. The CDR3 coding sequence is TGTGCCAGCAGCGGGACTAGTTTTGCGCAGTATTTT. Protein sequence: CASSGTSFAQYF.